Listed below are T cell receptor beta chains from one sample, sequenced in a study of T cell responses to AZD1222 COVID-19 vaccine. Repertoires were generated with immunoSEQ multiplex PCR, while TCRdb's copy carries only in-frame clones and drops some. The sample records 96,000 or so clones, 89% being singletons. The sample was peripheral blood, taken on day 0 of AZD1222 vaccination. These receptors were obtained from an adult in good health. The CDR3 runs from the conserved cysteine through the conserved F or W. The D gene is left open where the match is weak. Rows give clone size only sometimes, using once, few, many, or a class for an expanded clone.

-	15	TRBV25-1	-	TRBJ1-6	CASSRASHYNSPLHF	TGTGCCAGCAGTCGGGCCAGCCACTATAATTCACCCCTCCACTTT
-	16	TRBV27	-	TRBJ1-2	CASGPPDGNFDYGYTF	TGTGCCAGCGGCCCACCAGACGGCAACTTTGACTATGGCTACACCTTC
-	16	TRBV7-2	-	TRBJ2-1	CASSRLHWGPSNEQFF	TGTGCCAGCAGCAGGCTTCACTGGGGGCCAAGTAATGAGCAGTTCTTC
TRBD1	14	TRBV4-3	-	TRBJ1-6	CASSHGTGNSPLHF	TGCGCCAGCAGCCACGGGACAGGGAATTCACCCCTCCACTTT
-	13	TRBV5-4	-	TRBJ2-5	CASSLKGGETQYF	TGTGCCAGCAGCTTGAAGGGCGGGGAGACCCAGTACTTC
TRBD2	14	TRBV5-4	-	TRBJ2-1	CASLSGGLNNEQFF	TGTGCCAGCCTTAGCGGGGGGTTAAACAATGAGCAGTTCTTC
-	13	TRBV19	few	TRBJ1-1	CASKMGKNTEAFF	TGTGCCAGTAAAATGGGTAAGAACACTGAAGCTTTCTTT
TRBD2	15	TRBV19	-	TRBJ2-3	CASRMWLAGTDTQYF	TGTGCCAGTAGGATGTGGCTAGCGGGGACAGATACGCAGTATTTT
-	12	TRBV4-2	once	TRBJ2-5	CASSLSPETQYF	TGTGCCAGCAGCCTCTCTCCAGAGACCCAGTACTTC
-	13	TRBV19	once	TRBJ1-6	CASSIEGNSPLHF	TGTGCCAGTAGTATAGAGGGGAATTCACCCCTCCACTTT
TRBD1	14	TRBV2	once	TRBJ1-6	CASTLDRPESPLHF	TGTGCCAGCACCCTGGACAGGCCAGAATCACCCCTCCACTTT
TRBD2	16	TRBV9	-	TRBJ2-7	CASSVAPSGGSYEQYF	TGTGCCAGCAGCGTAGCCCCTAGCGGGGGCTCCTACGAGCAGTACTTC
-	15	TRBV28	-	TRBJ2-7	CASSLVDGNFYEQYF	TGTGCCAGCAGTTTAGTGGACGGGAATTTCTACGAGCAGTACTTC
-	16	TRBV10-1	-	TRBJ2-1	CASSEVFGRSRNEQFF	TGCGCCAGCAGTGAAGTGTTTGGCAGGTCGAGGAATGAGCAGTTCTTC
TRBD2	15	TRBV7-2	-	TRBJ2-2	CASSLNGGATGELFF	TGTGCCAGCAGCTTAAACGGGGGGGCAACCGGGGAGCTGTTTTTT
-	14	TRBV6-2/TRBV6-3	-	TRBJ1-2	CASSVESGRHGYTF	TGTGCCAGCAGTGTCGAAAGCGGACGGCATGGCTACACCTTC
-	12	TRBV27	-	TRBJ1-1	CASSLGGSTAFF	TGTGCCAGCAGTTTAGGAGGGAGCACGGCTTTCTTT
-	15	TRBV28	-	TRBJ1-6	CASSAPRGSNSPLHF	TGTGCCAGCAGTGCCCCCAGGGGATCAAATTCACCCCTCCACTTT
-	13	TRBV6-5	-	TRBJ1-2	CASSKTGPDGYTF	TGTGCCAGCAGTAAAACCGGCCCGGATGGCTACACCTTC
TRBD1	15	TRBV7-9	-	TRBJ1-2	CASGTRDRGRGGYTF	TGTGCCAGCGGGACCCGGGACAGGGGGCGCGGGGGCTACACCTTC
TRBD1	16	TRBV19	once	TRBJ2-5	CASSRQGARGQETQYF	TGTGCCAGTAGTAGGCAGGGGGCGCGAGGCCAAGAGACCCAGTACTTC
TRBD1	14	TRBV19	-	TRBJ2-7	CASSIQDRDYEQYF	TGTGCCAGTAGTATCCAGGACAGGGACTACGAGCAGTACTTC
-	15	TRBV29-1	-	TRBJ1-5	CSVDFSRRCNQPQHF	TGCAGCGTTGATTTTAGTCGTAGGTGCAATCAGCCCCAGCATTTT
-	17	TRBV15	-	TRBJ1-6	CATSTDRAGTRNSPLHF	TGTGCCACCAGCACAGACCGCGCCGGGACAAGAAATTCACCCCTCCACTTT
-	11	TRBV30	-	TRBJ2-1	CAWSQGGEQFF	TGTGCCTGGAGTCAGGGTGGTGAGCAGTTCTTC
-	15	TRBV3-1/TRBV3-2	-	TRBJ1-2	CASSQANWEVHGYTF	TGTGCCAGCAGCCAAGCAAATTGGGAGGTCCATGGCTACACCTTC
-	17	TRBV19	-	TRBJ1-2	CASSDTGRGAYNDGYTF	TGTGCCAGTAGTGATACAGGGAGAGGGGCATATAACGATGGCTACACCTTC
-	13	TRBV30	-	TRBJ1-1	CAWRRTPNTEAFF	TGTGCCTGGAGGAGGACACCGAACACTGAAGCTTTCTTT
-	12	TRBV3-1/TRBV3-2	-	TRBJ1-4	CASSQVHEKLFF	TGTGCCAGCAGCCAAGTTCATGAAAAACTGTTTTTT
-	16	TRBV4-1	-	TRBJ1-3	CASSQDLGFRGNTIYF	TGCGCCAGCAGCCAAGATCTCGGATTCCGTGGAAACACCATATATTTT
-	16	TRBV7-6	-	TRBJ2-3	CASSLTWGTGTDTQYF	TGTGCCAGCAGCTTGACGTGGGGTACAGGGACGGATACGCAGTATTTT
-	13	TRBV24-1	-	TRBJ1-1	CATSDGTLRGAFF	TGTGCCACCAGTGATGGGACCTTAAGGGGGGCTTTCTTT
-	14	TRBV11-2	-	TRBJ1-1	CASSLDRSNTEAFF	TGTGCCAGCAGCTTAGATCGGTCGAACACTGAAGCTTTCTTT
TRBD1	15	TRBV6-5	-	TRBJ1-1	CASSLDLGQDTEAFF	TGTGCCAGCAGCCTCGACCTAGGACAGGACACTGAAGCTTTCTTT
TRBD1	15	TRBV4-3	-	TRBJ1-2	CASSQDGKGAYGYTF	TGCGCCAGCAGCCAAGATGGGAAGGGGGCCTATGGCTACACCTTC
TRBD1	15	TRBV30	-	TRBJ1-2	CAWSVGDRAGFGYTF	TGTGCCTGGAGTGTAGGGGACAGGGCCGGATTTGGCTACACCTTC
TRBD2	17	TRBV27	-	TRBJ2-2	CASSLGLAGGLTGELFF	TGTGCCAGCAGTTTAGGGCTAGCGGGGGGGCTTACCGGGGAGCTGTTTTTT
-	12	TRBV5-1	-	TRBJ2-3	CASSLSSDTQYF	TGCGCCAGCAGCTTGTCATCGGATACGCAGTATTTT
TRBD1	17	TRBV30	-	TRBJ1-2	CAWNPARDRGYIGGYTF	TGTGCCTGGAACCCGGCCCGGGACAGGGGCTATATAGGCGGCTACACCTTC
TRBD1	15	TRBV7-7	-	TRBJ2-5	CASSLGPTGRETQYF	TGTGCTAGCAGCTTAGGCCCGACAGGGAGAGAGACCCAGTACTTC
TRBD1	13	TRBV7-3	-	TRBJ1-2	CASSSGQGDGYTF	TGTGCCAGCAGCTCAGGACAGGGGGATGGCTACACCTTC
-	17	TRBV5-5	-	TRBJ1-3	CASSLAGRPSSGNTIYF	TGTGCCAGCAGCTTGGCGGGCCGGCCGAGCTCTGGAAACACCATATATTTT
-	14	TRBV19	-	TRBJ1-2	CASSPQGTTYGYTF	TGTGCCAGTAGTCCCCAGGGAACCACCTATGGCTACACCTTC
TRBD1	15	TRBV5-6	-	TRBJ2-7	CASRGRTGGPYEQYF	TGTGCCAGCAGGGGTAGGACAGGGGGGCCCTACGAGCAGTACTTC
-	12	TRBV29-1	-	TRBJ2-5	CSVAGLGETQYF	TGCAGCGTGGCCGGGTTGGGAGAGACCCAGTACTTC
TRBD2	18	TRBV6-2/TRBV6-3	-	TRBJ2-1	CASSRPGLAGAPYNEQFF	TGTGCCAGCAGTCGGCCGGGACTAGCGGGGGCCCCCTATAATGAGCAGTTCTTC
-	14	TRBV7-2	-	TRBJ1-2	CASSLDVKNYGYTF	TGTGCCAGCAGCTTAGACGTAAAAAACTATGGCTACACCTTC
-	18	TRBV4-1	-	TRBJ2-3	CASSQDWGASWSTDTQYF	TGCGCCAGCAGCCAAGATTGGGGAGCTAGCTGGAGCACAGATACGCAGTATTTT
-	15	TRBV9	-	TRBJ1-3	CASSLAWDPGNTIYF	TGTGCCAGCAGCCTGGCATGGGATCCTGGAAACACCATATATTTT
-	19	TRBV10-3	-	TRBJ2-3	CAISDLAGDRLSSTDTQYF	TGTGCCATCAGTGACCTTGCGGGGGACAGGCTTTCTAGCACAGATACGCAGTATTTT
TRBD1	16	TRBV7-2	-	TRBJ1-3	CASSLVGTGSGNTIYF	TGTGCCAGCAGCTTAGTGGGGACAGGATCTGGAAACACCATATATTTT
-	18	TRBV24-1	-	TRBJ1-2	CATSDFDLWDGGNYGYTF	TGTGCCACCAGTGATTTTGATTTGTGGGACGGGGGTAACTATGGCTACACCTTC
-	11	TRBV12-3/TRBV12-4	-	TRBJ1-1	CASSIGQEAFF	TGTGCCAGCAGTATCGGACAGGAAGCTTTCTTT
-	14	TRBV7-3	-	TRBJ2-2	CASSLDRATGELFF	TGTGCCAGCAGCTTAGACCGGGCGACCGGGGAGCTGTTTTTT
-	14	TRBV20-1	-	TRBJ2-7	CSASDVGNSYEQYF	TGCAGTGCTAGTGATGTAGGGAATTCCTACGAGCAGTACTTC